This T cell receptor (beta chain) was sequenced in a study of OX40 agonist ivuxolimab in advanced cancers. General study results and limits: Antigen targets of the expanded peripheral T cells went undetermined.

J gave up 8 bases and V 3 bases, and 7 bases lay outside the gene matches. Germline assignment: CDR1 MNHEY and CDR2 SMNVEV (reference sequence). This CDR3 is 14 amino acids long. TCRdb's copy holds only in-frame clones and misses some; the assay was immunoSEQ multiplex PCR. Among tens of thousands of clones listed, roughly 89% were seen once. With regard to this clone: The antigen remains undetermined.

Sequenced material: CD4+ or CD8+ T cells sorted from blood, taken in a trial of the OX40 agonist ivuxolimab. This chain uses TRBV27 with TRBJ1-2; 9 nucleotides align to TRBD1. The sequence derives from an adult with an advanced solid tumor such as melanoma, head and neck, liver or kidney cancer. For the CDR3, the DNA is TGTGCCAGCAGTTTCCTGGACAGGGGCAACGGCTACACCTTC. Protein sequence: CASSFLDRGNGYTF.